The present T cell receptor (beta chain) was sequenced within a study of T cells in Graves' hyperthyroidism and ophthalmopathy (dated by TCRdb to about 2019). Concerning the study at large: Peripheral blood was sampled at the time of initial diagnosis, prior to any treatment. The 100 discovery patients were randomly split 7:3 into training and test sets. Prospective prediction of ophthalmopathy was tested in an independent validation cohort of 18 to 20 hyperthyroidism patients and approximately 17 patients who later progressed to ophthalmopathy. TCR V-J signatures able to tell the groups apart were searched for in a discovery cohort of 90 to 100 patients, of whom more than 40 had Graves' ophthalmopathy and more than 55 had stable Graves' hyperthyroidism. TCR Vbeta CDR3 sequencing of some 140 peripheral blood samples (over 40 ophthalmopathy, under 80 hyperthyroidism and approximately 17 progressor patients) is reported in the paper. Thyroid tissue and blood T-cell repertoires from about 6 Graves' hyperthyroidism patients were also compared in the study. After blood sampling, hyperthyroidism patients were treated with methimazole at a starting dose of 30 mg daily, and ophthalmopathy patients were treated with high-dose intravenous methylprednisolone. Summary of the overall study and its limitations: In validation, progression to ophthalmopathy was predicted by the model with 65% to 71% sensitivity and roughly 76% specificity, a median of 6.5 months before onset. Sample size was not statistically predetermined, and blinding of investigators to group allocation was not performed. A 13 V-J signature model separated ophthalmopathy from stable hyperthyroidism, with about 88% sensitivity and 81.08% specificity in cross-validation and 80%/75% in testing. Most expanded thyroid clonotypes (frequency above 0.001) were also detected in blood, suggesting blood repertoires may reflect thyroid immune responses.

A patient counted as having stable Graves' hyperthyroidism if no progression to ophthalmopathy occurred over 18 months of follow-up. Hyperthyroidism patients were newly diagnosed, with disease duration under 2 months, and aged 18 to 65 years. Exclusion was applied to patients with uncontrolled infections, other autoimmune diseases, pregnancy or lactation. Diagnoses were established on the basis of clinical symptoms, serum thyroxine and TRAb, thyroid ultrasound, and orbital computed tomography. Ficoll-Paque density gradient centrifugation was used to isolate PBMCs from approximately 11 ml of fresh peripheral blood. Total RNA was extracted with Trizol reagent, and quality was checked on an Agilent 2100 Bioanalyzer. Amplification of TCR beta CDR3 regions was carried out from RNA transcripts. For the first round of RT-PCR on the TCR CDR3, the HTBI primer set was used together with the Qiagen OneStep RT-PCR kit. The libraries were constructed in a second round of multiplex PCR and then size-selected and purified. Sequencing of the libraries was done on an Illumina HiSeq2000 using paired-end 100 bp reads. Under the source paper's analysis protocol: Raw data were processed with SOAPnuke, discarding reads with adapters, uncalled bases, mean Phred below 15, or no exact constant-primer or identifier match. High-quality paired reads were merged using COPE v1.2.5, and each unique nucleotide sequence was defined as a clonotype. MiTCR v1.1 was used to align the clonotypes against IMGT TRBV, TRBD and TRBJ reference segments. The analysis was restricted to V-J combinations with a frequency above 0.0001, which together covered around 99% of the repertoires. The TCS score was defined as F50 (clonal expansion) divided by E x V (chaos), with BLOSUM62-based TCRdist calculated between CDR3 peptides within each V-J. Welch's t-statistics and random forest reduced roughly 540 V-J features to roughly 13, which were used in a naive Bayes classifier (R e1071). The public reads were quality trimmed at Q25 with fastp and then assembled into clones with MiXCR by TCRdb, keeping productive beta chains. Entries are consolidated by CDR3 protein sequence, retaining the most common genes and DNA. The V and J calls follow TCRdb's processing rather than the paper's. Here the sample has approximately 520,000 distinct CDR3 sequences; under 25% occur a single time. Clones ranked in the top ten supply about 26% of the sample.

This clonotype was picked up many times. What antigen it recognizes has not been identified. No much larger clonotype is one base removed from it; base qualities were not supplied. The receptor's source is a man aged 18 to 30 with Graves' hyperthyroidism. The sample taken for sequencing was blood.

The CDR3: CSARVHRGTYEQYF. The bases read TGCAGTGCTAGAGTCCATCGGGGGACCTACGAGCAGTACTTC. The chain was built from TRBV20-1 and TRBJ2-7; tentative D gene TRBD2, with 6 bases matching. The junction shows trimming of 1 base on V and 2 bases on J, plus 12 bases between the germline ends. The germline V gene encodes CDR1 DFQATT and CDR2 SNEGSKA (reference sequence). From its cysteine to its phenylalanine, the CDR3 spans 14 amino acids. Of all the DNA, just the CDR3 is kept, 42 bases in frame from base 1.